The text below deals with one T cell receptor (beta chain). Here immunoSEQ multiplex PCR was the method, and the copy in TCRdb shows in-frame clones only, minus some. The sample has approximately 150,000 clones, 75% to 90% seen once; the top ten hold 4.5% to 5.5%. Trimming removed 1 base from V and 2 bases from J, with 10 bases in between. Germline CDR1 and CDR2: SGHRS and YFSETQ. The CDR3 loop spans 15 amino acids. The data were obtained in a study of blood T cell repertoires in COVID-19. This receptor was obtained from a human donor in a cohort sampled during active COVID-19. Material for sequencing was peripheral blood. The chain uses TRBV5-1 and TRBJ1-5; D is uncertain. The CDR3 protein is CASSLRFEGNQPQHF. The CDR3 DNA sequence: TGCGCCAGCAGCTTGCGGTTCGAGGGCAATCAGCCCCAGCATTTT.